This T cell receptor beta chain was captured by sequencing in a study of CD8+ T cells in alopecia areata (dated by TCRdb to the late 2010s). For the study in its entirety: In both human patients and the C3H/HeJ mouse model, the study applied high-throughput TCRbeta sequencing to look at T cell clonal expansion in alopecia areata. Scalp clonality was compared among normal scalp (n=4), patchy alopecia areata scalp (n=8), and alopecia totalis/universalis scalp (n=8). On the human side, TCRbeta sequencing was run on scalp tissue and on sorted CD4+ and CD8+ peripheral blood T cells from healthy controls and from alopecia areata patients with either patchy or totalis/universalis disease. TCRbeta CDR3 regions were amplified by immunoSEQ multiplex PCR with 35 Vbeta forward and 13 Jbeta reverse primers. RNA was extracted with the PAXgene miRNA kit for fixed scalp, the miRNeasy kit for PBMCs, and the RNeasy kit for mouse skin.

The library was built by means of the immunoSEQ multiplex PCR assay. For TCR sequencing, RNA was extracted from every sample and reverse transcribed into cDNA to serve as template. First-strand cDNA was synthesized with SuperScript III using a 2:1 mix of oligo-dT and random hexamers. Amplification bias was assessed with a synthetic immune receptor repertoire, and residual bias was removed computationally. The authors processed their data as follows. Raw reads were preprocessed for error removal, and CDR3 was defined according to IMGT conventions as running from the conserved cysteine to phenylalanine. Clonality was computed as 1 minus the Shannon entropy, with the entropy normalized by log2 of the number of productive unique TCRs. Scalp TCRbeta sequences were cross-referenced with sorted blood CD4 and CD8 repertoires so that the CD4 or CD8 identity of scalp clones could be inferred. The immuneACCESS repertoire file appears here via TCRdb, limited to in-frame rearrangements. These files lack a portion of the clones; in checked studies, under half of the deficit traces to unresolved V genes, and the cause of the others is not known. V and J calls and clone size come straight from that table; D and trimming were deduced from the DNA. This sample lists 200,000 or so clones; 45% to 70% were detected once. The ten largest clonotypes hold around 5% of the sample.

CDR1 and CDR2 (SQVTM, ANQGSEA) derive from the germline V gene. Counted from cysteine to phenylalanine, this CDR3 has 16 amino acids. The entry retains the CDR3 DNA only, 48 bases that are in frame from base 1. Clipping removes 1 base from V and 0 bases from J, with 5 as the unmatched junction base count. The investigation overall reported the following: Shared TCR sequences between patients were less evident than in mice, which may be partly attributable to HLA diversity in the patient population. Unlike mouse skin, where gammadelta T cells dominate, normal human skin contains resident alphabeta T cells that get sequenced too, which complicates analysis of the scalp TCR repertoire. Compared with normal scalp, lesional scalp, particularly in alopecia totalis/universalis, had higher clonality and more expanded CD8+ clones, which suggests antigenic drive.

This clone has more than one count but fewer than ten. Its antigen is still unknown. Nothing much larger sits one base from this clone, and base qualities are not available. PBMCs were isolated by density centrifugation and stained for CD3, CD4 and CD8, and CD4+ and CD8+ T cells were sorted on a FACSAria. Unaffected controls provided scalp biopsies and blood samples. This chain joins TRBV29-1 to TRBJ2-3; a stretch of 9 junction bases matches TRBD1. Sequencing input: CD8+ T cells sorted from blood. The clonotype originates from a human donor in good health. The CDR3 region has the sequence CSVEGGTGPSTDTQYF. Here is the DNA: TGCAGCGTTGAAGGTGGGACAGGGCCTAGCACAGATACGCAGTATTTT.